This record looks at one T cell receptor beta chain sequence and its context. The antigen is undetermined. This sample stems from a study of T cell responses to AZD1222 COVID-19 vaccine. Study at large: Second-dose recipients at about 4 or about 12 weeks were treated as one pooled group. Study-level findings and limits: Spike-specific TCR breadth and depth were elevated following two AZD1222 doses. Only after the peak T cell response were repertoires sampled. Clonal diversity may have been underestimated, and the donors were mostly white British, with more females than males.

The protocol was immunoSEQ multiplex PCR, while the TCRdb copy is restricted to in-frame clones and leaves out a portion. Among about 160,000 clones listed, 75% to 90% were seen once. Germline lookup yields CDR1 MNHEY and CDR2 SVGAGI. The CDR3 consists of 14 residues. V dropped 6 bases and J dropped 6; count of bases not matched to a gene: 5. The specimen comprised peripheral blood, sampled on day 0 of AZD1222 vaccination. This clonotype was obtained from an adult in good health. This rearrangement joins TRBV6-5 to TRBJ1-4; TRBD1 agrees at 9 bases. The DNA for the CDR3 is TGTGCCAGCAGAAAGGGACAGGGTCATGAAAAACTGTTTTTT. It translates to CASRKGQGHEKLFF.